This TCR beta chain was found in a study of identical twins. Notes on the study in general: Invariant populations such as MAIT and iNKT cells could partly muddle zero-insertion analyses. Fewer insertions characterized abundant cord blood beta clonotypes, whereas memory repertoires showed none. Alpha sequences that were out-of-frame and twin-shared showed an excess of low generation probability.

For this clonotype: The antigen remains unidentified.

This CDR3 is built from 16 residues. Unmatched junction bases numbered 12, after V lost 4 bases and J lost 6 bases. Germline assignment: CDR1 SGHTA and CDR2 FQGNSA. Every donor was a healthy Caucasian. TCRdb redid the calling of the 5' RACE reads with MiXCR, one entry per CDR3 protein. The table lists 150,000 or so distinct CDR3 sequences, under 4.5% of them singletons, with around 8% in the top ten. What was sequenced was memory T cells sorted from blood. The origin of this receptor is a man aged 18 to 30 in good health. The chain recombines TRBV7-2 with TRBJ2-5; 9 bases fit TRBD2. CDR3 protein: CASSSSGLAGRKTQYF. The CDR3 coding sequence is TGTGCCAGCAGCTCTAGTGGTCTAGCGGGAAGAAAGACCCAGTACTTC. The full variable domain, its missing parts supplied by reference TRBV7-2 and TRBJ2-5, is GAGVSQSPSNKVTEKGKDVELRCDPISGHTALYWYRQSLGQGLEFLIYFQGNSAPDKSGLPSDRFSAERTGGSVSTLTIQRTQQEDSAVYLCASSSSGLAGRKTQYFGPGTRLLVL.